This T cell receptor beta chain was recovered during a study of cytomegalovirus exposure and HLA in healthy donors. The primer mix had 60 Vbeta and 13 Jbeta primers. Some clones are missing from TCRdb's copy, which holds only in-frame ones; the method was immunoSEQ multiplex PCR. The sample data list roughly 120,000 clones. Study findings and constraints: With later analysis, a missense DCLRE1C variant became linked to TCR beta V- and J-gene trimming. In vitro data verified a few CMV-associated chains as specific for CMV antigens. Apparent HLA restriction characterized most CMV-associated TCR beta chains in a later analysis.

CDR1 is MNHEY, CDR2 SMNVEV, per germline (reference sequence). The germline V and J ends were trimmed by 2 bases and 6 bases, with 8 bases remaining between them. CDR3 length: 13 residues. A word on this clone: Its specificity is not known.

Nominally healthy donors were sampled, though unrecorded immune exposures were likely. Sequencing input: PBMCs. This TCR derives from a man aged 18 to 30 in good health and CMV-seronegative. The J gene is TRBJ1-5, the V gene TRBV27; D not resolved. CDR3 bases: TGTGCCAGCAGTTTACTGGGAGGTCAGCCCCAGCATTTT. As protein: CASSLLGGQPQHF.